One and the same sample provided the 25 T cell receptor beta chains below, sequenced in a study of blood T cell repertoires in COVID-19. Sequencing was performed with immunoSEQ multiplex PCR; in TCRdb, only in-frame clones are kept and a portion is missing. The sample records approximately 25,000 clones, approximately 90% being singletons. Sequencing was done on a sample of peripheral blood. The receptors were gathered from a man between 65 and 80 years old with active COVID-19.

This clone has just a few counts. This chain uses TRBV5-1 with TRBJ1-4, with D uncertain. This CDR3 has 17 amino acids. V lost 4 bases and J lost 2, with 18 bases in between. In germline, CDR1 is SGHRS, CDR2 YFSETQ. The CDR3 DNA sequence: TGCGCCAGCAGCCCTTGTTTTCTAGAGATCACTAATGAAAAACTGTTTTTT. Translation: CASSPCFLEITNEKLFF.

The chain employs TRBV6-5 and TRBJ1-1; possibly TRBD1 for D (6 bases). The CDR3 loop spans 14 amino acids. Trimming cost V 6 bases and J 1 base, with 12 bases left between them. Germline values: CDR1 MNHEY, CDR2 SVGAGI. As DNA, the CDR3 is TGTGCCAGCAGCAAGGGACACCAGAACACTGAAGCTTTCTTT. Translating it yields CASSKGHQNTEAFF.

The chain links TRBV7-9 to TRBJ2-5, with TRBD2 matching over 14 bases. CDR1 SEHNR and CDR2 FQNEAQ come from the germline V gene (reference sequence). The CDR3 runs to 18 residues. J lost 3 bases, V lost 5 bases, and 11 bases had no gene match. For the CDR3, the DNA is TGTGCCAGCAGCGCTTTGCTTCCGGGACTAGCGGGGGAAGAGACCCAGTACTTC. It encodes CASSALLPGLAGEETQYF.

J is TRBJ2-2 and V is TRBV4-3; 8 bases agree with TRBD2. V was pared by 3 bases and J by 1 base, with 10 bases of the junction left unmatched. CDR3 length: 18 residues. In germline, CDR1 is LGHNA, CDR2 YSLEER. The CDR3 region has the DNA TGCGCCAGCAGCCACAACCCGCCAAGCGGGGGGAACACCGGGGAGCTGTTTTTT. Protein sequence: CASSHNPPSGGNTGELFF.

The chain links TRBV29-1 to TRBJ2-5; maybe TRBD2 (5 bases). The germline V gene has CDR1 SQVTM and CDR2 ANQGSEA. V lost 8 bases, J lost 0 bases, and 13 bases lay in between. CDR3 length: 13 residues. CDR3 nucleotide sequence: TGCAGCTCTACGTCGGACTACCAAGAGACCCAGTACTTC. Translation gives CSSTSDYQETQYF.

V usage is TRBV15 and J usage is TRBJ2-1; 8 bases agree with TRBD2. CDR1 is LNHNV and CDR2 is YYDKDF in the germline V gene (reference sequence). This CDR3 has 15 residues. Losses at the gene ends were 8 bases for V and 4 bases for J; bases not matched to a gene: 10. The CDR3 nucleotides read TGTGCCACCTCCAGGCTAGCGGGTCGGTACAATGAGCAGTTCTTC. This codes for CATSRLAGRYNEQFF. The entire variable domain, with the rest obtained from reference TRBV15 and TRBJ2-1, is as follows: DAMVIQNPRYQVTQFGKPVTLSCSQTLNHNVMYWYQQKSSQAPKLLFHYYDKDFNNEADTPDNFQSRRPNTSFCFLDIRSPGLGDTAMYLCATSRLAGRYNEQFFGPGTRLTVL.

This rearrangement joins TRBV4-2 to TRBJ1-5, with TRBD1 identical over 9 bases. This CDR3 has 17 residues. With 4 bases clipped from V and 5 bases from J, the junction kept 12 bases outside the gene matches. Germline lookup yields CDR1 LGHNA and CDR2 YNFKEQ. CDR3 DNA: TGTGCCAGCAGCCGTCAATGGGGACAGGGAGGGGATCAGCCCCAGCATTTT. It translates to CASSRQWGQGGDQPQHF.

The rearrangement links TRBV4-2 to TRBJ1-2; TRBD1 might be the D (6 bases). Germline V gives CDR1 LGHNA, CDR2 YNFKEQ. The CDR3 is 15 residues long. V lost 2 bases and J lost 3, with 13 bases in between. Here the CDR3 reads CASSQRLQGDYGYTF. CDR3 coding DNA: TGTGCCAGCAGCCAACGATTACAGGGCGACTATGGCTACACCTTC.

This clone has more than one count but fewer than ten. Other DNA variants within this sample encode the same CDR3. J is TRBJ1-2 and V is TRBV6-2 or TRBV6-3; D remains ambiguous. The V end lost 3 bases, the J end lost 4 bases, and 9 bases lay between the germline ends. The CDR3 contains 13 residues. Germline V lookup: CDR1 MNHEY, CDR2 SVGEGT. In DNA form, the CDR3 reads TGTGCCAGCAGTTATCGGGAACCCTATGGCTACACCTTC. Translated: CASSYREPYGYTF.

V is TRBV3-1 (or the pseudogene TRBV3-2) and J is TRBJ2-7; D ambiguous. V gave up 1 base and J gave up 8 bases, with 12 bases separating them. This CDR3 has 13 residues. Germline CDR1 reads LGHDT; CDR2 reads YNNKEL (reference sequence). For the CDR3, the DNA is TGTGCCAGCAGCCAAGGTCGGCTAGTCAAGCAGTACTTC. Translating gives CASSQGRLVKQYF.

Written as DNA, the CDR3 is TGTGCCAGCTCACCACCCGCGGCTGGGGGAGGCTACGAGCAGTACTTC. Its translation: CASSPPAAGGGYEQYF. The V gene is TRBV18, the J gene TRBJ2-7; tentatively, D is TRBD2 (6 bases). V lost 0 bases, J lost 3 bases, and 15 bases lay in between. The CDR3 sequence is 16 residues long. CDR1 and CDR2 (germline): KGHSH, LQKENI. The entire variable domain, with the rest obtained from reference TRBV18 and TRBJ2-7, is as follows: NAGVMQNPRHLVRRRGQEARLRCSPMKGHSHVYWYRQLPEEGLKFMVYLQKENIIDESGMPKERFSAEFPKEGPSILRIQQVVRGDSAAYFCASSPPAAGGGYEQYFGPGTRLTVT.

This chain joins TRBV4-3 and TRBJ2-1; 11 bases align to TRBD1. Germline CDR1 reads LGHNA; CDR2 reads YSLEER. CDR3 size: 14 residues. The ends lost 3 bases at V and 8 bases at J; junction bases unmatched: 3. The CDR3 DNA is TGCGCCAGCAGCCATAGGACAGGGGGCGATGAGCAGTTCTTC. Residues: CASSHRTGGDEQFF.

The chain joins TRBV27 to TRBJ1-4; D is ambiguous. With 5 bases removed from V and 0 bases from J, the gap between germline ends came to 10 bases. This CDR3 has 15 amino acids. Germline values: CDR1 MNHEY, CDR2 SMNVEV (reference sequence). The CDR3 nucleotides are TGTGCCAGCAGTAACGCGGTAACAACTAATGAAAAACTGTTTTTT. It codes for CASSNAVTTNEKLFF.

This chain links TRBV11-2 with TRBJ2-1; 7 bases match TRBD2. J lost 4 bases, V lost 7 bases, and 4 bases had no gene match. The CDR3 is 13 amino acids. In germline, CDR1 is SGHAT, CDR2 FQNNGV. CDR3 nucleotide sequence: TGTGCCAGCACCAGAGCGGGATACAATGAGCAGTTCTTC. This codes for CASTRAGYNEQFF.

CDR3: CATAGDRGTREQFF. The CDR3 nucleotides read TGTGCCACCGCCGGGGACAGGGGGACCCGGGAGCAGTTCTTC. The V and J genes are TRBV15 and TRBJ2-1; 11 bases are shared with TRBD1. The CDR3 runs to 14 residues. V lost 8 bases, J lost 10 bases, and 10 bases stayed unmatched. CDR1 is LNHNV and CDR2 is YYDKDF in the germline V gene (reference sequence).

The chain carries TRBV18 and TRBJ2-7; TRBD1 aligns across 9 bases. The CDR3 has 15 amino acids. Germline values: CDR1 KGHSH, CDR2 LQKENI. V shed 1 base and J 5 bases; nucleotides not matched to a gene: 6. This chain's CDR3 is CASSPQQGASDEQYF. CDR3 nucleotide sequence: TGTGCCAGCTCACCACAACAGGGGGCGAGCGACGAGCAGTACTTC. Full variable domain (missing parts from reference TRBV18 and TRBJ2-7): NAGVMQNPRHLVRRRGQEARLRCSPMKGHSHVYWYRQLPEEGLKFMVYLQKENIIDESGMPKERFSAEFPKEGPSILRIQQVVRGDSAAYFCASSPQQGASDEQYFGPGTRLTVT.

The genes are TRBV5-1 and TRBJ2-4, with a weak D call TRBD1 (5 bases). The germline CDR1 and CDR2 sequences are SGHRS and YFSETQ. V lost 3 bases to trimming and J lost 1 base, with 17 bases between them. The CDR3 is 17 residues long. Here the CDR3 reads CASSSEPGRGAKNIQYF. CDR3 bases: TGCGCCAGCAGCTCGGAACCGGGTAGGGGCGCCAAAAACATTCAGTACTTC.

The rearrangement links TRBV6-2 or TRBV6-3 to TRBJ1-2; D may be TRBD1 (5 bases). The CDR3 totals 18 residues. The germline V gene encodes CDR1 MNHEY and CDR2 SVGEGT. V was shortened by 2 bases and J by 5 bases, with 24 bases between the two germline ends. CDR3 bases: TGTGCCAGCAGTTACGATGGTGATGTAGCAGGGAAGGGGTATGGCTACACCTTC. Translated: CASSYDGDVAGKGYGYTF.

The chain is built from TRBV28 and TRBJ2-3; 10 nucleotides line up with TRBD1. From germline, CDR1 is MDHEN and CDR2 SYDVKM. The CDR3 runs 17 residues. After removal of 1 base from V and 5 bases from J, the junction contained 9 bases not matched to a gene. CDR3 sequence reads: CASSLSPGQGFKDTQYF. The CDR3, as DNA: TGTGCCAGCAGTTTATCCCCGGGACAGGGGTTTAAAGATACGCAGTATTTT.

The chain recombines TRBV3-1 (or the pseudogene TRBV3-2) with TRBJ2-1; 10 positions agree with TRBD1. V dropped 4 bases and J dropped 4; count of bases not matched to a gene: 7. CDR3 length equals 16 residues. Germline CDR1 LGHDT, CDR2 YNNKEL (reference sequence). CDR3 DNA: TGTGCCAGCAGCCCGTCCGGGACAGGGGCTTACAATGAGCAGTTCTTC. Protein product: CASSPSGTGAYNEQFF.

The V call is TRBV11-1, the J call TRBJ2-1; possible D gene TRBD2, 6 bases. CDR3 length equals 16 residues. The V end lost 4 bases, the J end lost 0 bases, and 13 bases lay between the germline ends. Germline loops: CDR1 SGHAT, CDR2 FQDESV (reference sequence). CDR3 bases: TGTGCCAGCAGCTCTCTGGCGGGGAGCTCCTACAATGAGCAGTTCTTC. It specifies CASSSLAGSSYNEQFF.

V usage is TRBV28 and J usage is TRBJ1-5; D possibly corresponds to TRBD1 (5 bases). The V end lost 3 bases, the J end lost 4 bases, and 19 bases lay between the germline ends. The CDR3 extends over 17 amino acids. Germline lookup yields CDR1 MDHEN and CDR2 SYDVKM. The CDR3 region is CASSLWGGGGRNQPQHF. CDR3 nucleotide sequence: TGTGCCAGCAGTTTGTGGGGGGGTGGAGGGCGTAATCAGCCCCAGCATTTT.

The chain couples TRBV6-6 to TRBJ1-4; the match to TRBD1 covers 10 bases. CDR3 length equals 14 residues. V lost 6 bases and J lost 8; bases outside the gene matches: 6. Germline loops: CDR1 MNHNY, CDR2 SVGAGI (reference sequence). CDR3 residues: CASSFDRGREKLFF. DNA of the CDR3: TGTGCCAGCAGCTTTGACAGGGGGCGAGAAAAACTGTTTTTT.

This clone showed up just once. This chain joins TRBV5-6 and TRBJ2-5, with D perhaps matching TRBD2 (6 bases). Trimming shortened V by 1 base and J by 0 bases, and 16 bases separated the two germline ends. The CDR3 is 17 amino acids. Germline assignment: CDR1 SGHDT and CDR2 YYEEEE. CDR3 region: CASSLITGVLYQETQYF. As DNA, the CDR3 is TGTGCCAGCAGCTTGATTACGGGGGTCCTGTACCAAGAGACCCAGTACTTC. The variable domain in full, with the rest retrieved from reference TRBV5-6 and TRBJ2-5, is DAGVTQSPTHLIKTRGQQVTLRCSPKSGHDTVSWYQQALGQGPQFIFQYYEEEERQRGNFPDRFSGHQFPNYSSELNVNALLLGDSALYLCASSLITGVLYQETQYFGPGTRLLVL.

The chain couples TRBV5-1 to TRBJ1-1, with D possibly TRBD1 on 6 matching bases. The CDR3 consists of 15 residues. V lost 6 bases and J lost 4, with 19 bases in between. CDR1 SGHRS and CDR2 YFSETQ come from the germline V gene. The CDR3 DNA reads TGCGCCAGCATCCCGGGAGGAGGGGGAAGCACTGAAGCTTTCTTT. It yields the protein CASIPGGGGSTEAFF.